A selection of T cell receptor beta chains follows, all from one sample in a study of blood T cell repertoires in COVID-19. The protocol was immunoSEQ multiplex PCR, while the TCRdb copy is restricted to in-frame clones and leaves out a portion. The sample comprises more than 200,000 clones, 88% of which are singletons, and more than 1.5% rests with the top ten. Sequenced: peripheral blood. The receptors here all came from a man in his 70s with acute or convalescent COVID-19. Each CDR3 is given with its conserved first and last residue. A D gene is named only where the DNA matches it firmly. Clone size is given for some rows only: seen once, a few or many times, or a class if the clone is expanded.

V	J	D	size	DNA	CDR3
TRBV9	TRBJ2-7	-	-	TGTGCCAGCAGCGTATCCGACAGGCTCCCCTACGAGCAGTACTTC	CASSVSDRLPYEQYF
TRBV5-5	TRBJ1-2	-	few	TGTGCCAGCAGACAGACTGGAGAGGGTGGCTACACCTTC	CASRQTGEGGYTF
TRBV18	TRBJ2-5	TRBD2	once	TGTGCCAGCTCACCTGGGACTAGCGGGAATATTTTCCAAGAGACCCAGTACTTC	CASSPGTSGNIFQETQYF
TRBV7-2	TRBJ2-7	-	-	TGTGCCAGCAGCTCCTTATACGAGCAGTACTTC	CASSSLYEQYF
TRBV7-8	TRBJ1-3	-	-	TGTGCCAGCGTCTCGGAGGGGAAGGCTTCTGGAAACACCATATATTTT	CASVSEGKASGNTIYF
TRBV6-2/TRBV6-3	TRBJ1-1	TRBD1	-	TGTGCCAGCAGTACGACAGGGGGCGTCACTGAAGCTTTCTTT	CASSTTGGVTEAFF
TRBV28	TRBJ2-4	TRBD1	-	TGTGCCAGCAGTTTAATCGGGACAGAAAACATTCAGTACTTC	CASSLIGTENIQYF
TRBV19	TRBJ2-7	-	-	TGTGCCAGTAGCGACTTAGGGGCTGCCTACGAGCAGTACTTC	CASSDLGAAYEQYF
TRBV21-1	TRBJ1-5	-	-	TGTGCCAGCAGCAAAGAAAACCGCCGGGGTAATCAGCCCCAGCATTTT	CASSKENRRGNQPQHF
TRBV3-1/TRBV3-2	TRBJ1-6	TRBD1	-	TGTGCCAGCAGCCATCCCCAGGGGGCCTCGTATAATTCACCCCTCCACTTT	CASSHPQGASYNSPLHF
TRBV7-4	TRBJ2-1	-	-	TGTGCCAGCAGGACCCTAGTGGGGAGTTACAATGAGCAGTTCTTC	CASRTLVGSYNEQFF
TRBV7-8	TRBJ1-5	-	-	TGTGCCAGCAGCTTAGGGGTTATGGGGCCAAATCAGCCCCAGCATTTT	CASSLGVMGPNQPQHF
TRBV7-8	TRBJ1-1	-	-	TGTGCCAGCAGCTTAACCACCAGGGGGAACACTGAAGCTTTCTTT	CASSLTTRGNTEAFF
TRBV28	TRBJ2-1	-	once	TGTGCCAGCACCGCAGGGGGGATGGCGGACAATGAGCAGTTCTTC	CASTAGGMADNEQFF
TRBV7-3	TRBJ2-1	-	-	TGTGCCAGCAGCTTAAGAGGCGGGAACTACAATGAGCAGTTCTTC	CASSLRGGNYNEQFF
TRBV28	TRBJ1-5	TRBD1	-	TGTGCCAGCCTTGGACAGGGAAGGAATCAGCCCCAGCATTTT	CASLGQGRNQPQHF
TRBV7-2	TRBJ2-7	-	medium-sized	TGTGCCAGCAGCTGGGACACCTACTCCTACGAGCAGTACTTC	CASSWDTYSYEQYF
TRBV5-6	TRBJ1-2	-	few	TGTGCCAGCAGCTCTTTTGACAGGCCCACCTATGGCTACACCTTC	CASSSFDRPTYGYTF
TRBV7-3	TRBJ2-3	-	-	TGTGCCAGCAGTCCGAATACTAGCAGACCTGCTAGCACAGATACGCAGTATTTT	CASSPNTSRPASTDTQYF
TRBV5-6	TRBJ2-7	TRBD1	-	TGTGCCAGCAGTTATAATCCGGGGACAGGGGGTCCCGAGCAGTACTTC	CASSYNPGTGGPEQYF
TRBV3-1/TRBV3-2	TRBJ2-3	TRBD2	once	TGTGCCAGCAGCCTGACTAGCGCTTCTACGCAGTATTTT	CASSLTSASTQYF
TRBV15	TRBJ2-2	TRBD1	-	TGTGCCACCAAAGGACAGGGTTTCACCGGGGAGCTGTTTTTT	CATKGQGFTGELFF
TRBV7-6	TRBJ1-2	-	-	TGTGCCAGCAGCGCACAGGAGATGAACTATGGCTACACCTTC	CASSAQEMNYGYTF
TRBV5-6	TRBJ2-7	TRBD2	-	TGTGCCAGCAGCTTAAGAACCGGACTAGCGGGAGTTGGCTACGAGCAGTACTTC	CASSLRTGLAGVGYEQYF
TRBV5-4	TRBJ2-1	TRBD2	-	TGTGCCAGCAGCTTTTCCGGGACTAGCGGGACAGATAATGAGCAGTTCTTC	CASSFSGTSGTDNEQFF
TRBV5-1	TRBJ1-3	TRBD1	-	TGCGCCAGCAGCCCCGGGACAGGCTCTGGAAACACCATATATTTT	CASSPGTGSGNTIYF
TRBV2	TRBJ1-2	-	-	TGTGCCAGCACGCGAGGCTATGGCTACACCTTC	CASTRGYGYTF
TRBV19	TRBJ1-6	-	-	TGTGCCAGTAGTATAGGACAGACGAATTCACCCCTCCACTTT	CASSIGQTNSPLHF
TRBV3-1/TRBV3-2	TRBJ1-2	-	-	TGTGCCAGCAGCCAGGGGGCGGGCTCTGGCTACACCTTC	CASSQGAGSGYTF
TRBV23-1	TRBJ2-1	TRBD2	-	TGCGCCAGCAGTCAAATTAGCCGGGAGGCCCCCTACAATGAGCAGTTCTTC	CASSQISREAPYNEQFF
TRBV5-1	TRBJ2-3	TRBD1	-	TGCGCCAGCAGCTGGCCCCCCGGACAGGGAGGCACAGATACGCAGTATTTT	CASSWPPGQGGTDTQYF
TRBV29-1	TRBJ2-2	-	-	TGCAGCGTTGAAGATAGGGGAAGCACCGGGGAGCTGTTTTTT	CSVEDRGSTGELFF
TRBV24-1	TRBJ2-1	TRBD2	-	TGTGCCACCAGTGTTAGCGGGAATTACAATGAGCAGTTCTTC	CATSVSGNYNEQFF
TRBV28	TRBJ1-5	-	-	TGTGCCAGCAGTTGGGGGCAGACAATTAATCAGCCCCAGCATTTT	CASSWGQTINQPQHF